A selection of T cell receptor beta chains follows, all from one sample in a study of CD8 T cells in ankylosing spondylitis. Each CDR3 protein gets one entry after TCRdb re-called the 5' RACE reads with MiXCR. Of around 180,000 distinct CDR3 sequences listed, approximately 12% are singletons. Source material: blood, either unsorted or a sorted T cell fraction (not recorded which). The receptors shown here come from a female donor with ankylosing spondylitis or in good health (not recorded which). Both conserved end residues are part of each CDR3. A D gene is named only where the DNA matches it firmly. A row's size may be missing; if present it is once, few, many or a size class.

len: 12
d_gene: -
abundance: -
v_gene: TRBV12-3/TRBV12-4
j_gene: TRBJ1-4
CDR3aa: CASSGLGGKLFF
CDR3nt: TGTGCCAGCAGTGGATTGGGGGGAAAACTGTTTTTT

len: 15
d_gene: TRBD1
abundance: many
v_gene: TRBV12-3/TRBV12-4
j_gene: TRBJ2-1
CDR3aa: CASSLRQGRYNEQFF
CDR3nt: TGTGCCAGCAGTCTTCGACAGGGAAGATACAATGAGCAGTTCTTC

len: 12
d_gene: -
abundance: -
v_gene: TRBV12-3/TRBV12-4
j_gene: TRBJ2-7
CDR3aa: CASCTGNDEQYF
CDR3nt: TGTGCCAGCTGCACCGGTAACGACGAGCAGTACTTC

len: 15
d_gene: -
abundance: -
v_gene: TRBV11-3
j_gene: TRBJ2-7
CDR3aa: CASSLVSGLSYEQYF
CDR3nt: TGTGCCAGCAGCTTAGTATCAGGGCTCTCCTACGAGCAGTACTTC

len: 18
d_gene: TRBD2
abundance: -
v_gene: TRBV15
j_gene: TRBJ2-1
CDR3aa: CATSLSTSGRGVYNEQFF
CDR3nt: TGTGCCACCAGCTTGTCGACTAGCGGGAGAGGGGTGTACAATGAGCAGTTCTTC

len: 15
d_gene: TRBD2
abundance: -
v_gene: TRBV20-1
j_gene: TRBJ2-1
CDR3aa: CSARGGRASYNEQFF
CDR3nt: TGCAGTGCGCGTGGCGGGAGGGCCTCCTACAATGAGCAGTTCTTC

len: 17
d_gene: TRBD1
abundance: -
v_gene: TRBV30
j_gene: TRBJ1-4
CDR3aa: CAWRDGTGGPLAEKLFF
CDR3nt: TGTGCCTGGAGGGACGGGACAGGGGGCCCACTAGCGGAAAAACTGTTTTTT

len: 14
d_gene: TRBD1
abundance: many
v_gene: TRBV15
j_gene: TRBJ1-2
CDR3aa: CATSRDGTGSGYTF
CDR3nt: TGTGCCACCAGCAGAGATGGGACAGGGAGTGGCTACACCTTC

len: 16
d_gene: -
abundance: many
v_gene: TRBV27
j_gene: TRBJ1-1
CDR3aa: CASSLWGVAANTEAFF
CDR3nt: TGTGCCAGCAGTTTATGGGGGGTGGCGGCGAACACTGAAGCTTTCTTT

len: 17
d_gene: TRBD2
abundance: many
v_gene: TRBV7-3
j_gene: TRBJ2-3
CDR3aa: CASSSGLAGFSTDTQYF
CDR3nt: TGTGCCAGCAGCTCCGGACTAGCGGGATTTAGCACAGATACGCAGTATTTT

len: 16
d_gene: TRBD2
abundance: -
v_gene: TRBV7-8
j_gene: TRBJ2-7
CDR3aa: CASSSTGLAASYEQYF
CDR3nt: TGTGCCAGCAGCTCAACTGGACTAGCGGCCTCCTACGAGCAGTACTTC

len: 15
d_gene: -
abundance: many
v_gene: TRBV24-1
j_gene: TRBJ2-5
CDR3aa: CATSDFTGSQETQYF
CDR3nt: TGTGCCACCAGTGATTTTACAGGGTCCCAAGAGACCCAGTACTTC

len: 13
d_gene: TRBD1
abundance: few
v_gene: TRBV20-1
j_gene: TRBJ2-5
CDR3aa: CSAGTGRQETQYF
CDR3nt: TGCAGTGCCGGGACAGGGAGGCAAGAGACCCAGTACTTC

len: 14
d_gene: TRBD1
abundance: -
v_gene: TRBV7-2
j_gene: TRBJ2-7
CDR3aa: CASTKGQAFYEQYF
CDR3nt: TGTGCCAGCACCAAAGGACAGGCCTTCTACGAGCAGTACTTC

len: 16
d_gene: TRBD2
abundance: many
v_gene: TRBV3-1
j_gene: TRBJ2-7
CDR3aa: CASSQARTSGSYEQYF
CDR3nt: TGTGCCAGCAGCCAAGCTCGGACTAGCGGCTCCTACGAGCAGTACTTC

len: 17
d_gene: TRBD2
abundance: many
v_gene: TRBV4-3
j_gene: TRBJ2-4
CDR3aa: CASSQARGTGTSNIQYF
CDR3nt: TGCGCCAGCAGCCAAGCCCGAGGAACCGGGACTAGCAACATTCAGTACTTC

len: 14
d_gene: -
abundance: medium-sized
v_gene: TRBV12-3/TRBV12-4
j_gene: TRBJ1-2
CDR3aa: CASSLYPGTYGYTF
CDR3nt: TGTGCCAGCAGTTTATATCCAGGGACCTATGGCTACACCTTC

len: 13
d_gene: -
abundance: -
v_gene: TRBV20-1
j_gene: TRBJ2-1
CDR3aa: CSASPISYNEQFF
CDR3nt: TGCAGTGCTAGTCCCATCTCCTACAATGAGCAGTTCTTC

len: 14
d_gene: -
abundance: -
v_gene: TRBV7-3
j_gene: TRBJ2-1
CDR3aa: CASSSRGSYNEQFF
CDR3nt: TGTGCCAGCAGCTCCCGAGGCTCCTACAATGAGCAGTTCTTC

len: 15
d_gene: -
abundance: many
v_gene: TRBV6-2/TRBV6-3
j_gene: TRBJ1-4
CDR3aa: CASSLQGGSNEKLFF
CDR3nt: TGTGCCAGCAGTCTACAGGGAGGAAGTAATGAAAAACTGTTTTTT

len: 16
d_gene: TRBD1
abundance: -
v_gene: TRBV7-2
j_gene: TRBJ1-4
CDR3aa: CASSLGQGPPDEKLFF
CDR3nt: TGTGCCAGCAGCCTCGGACAGGGACCCCCCGATGAAAAACTGTTTTTT

len: 12
d_gene: -
abundance: -
v_gene: TRBV7-2
j_gene: TRBJ2-5
CDR3aa: CASSTGKETQYF
CDR3nt: TGTGCCAGCAGTACAGGGAAAGAGACCCAGTACTTC

len: 15
d_gene: -
abundance: -
v_gene: TRBV5-4
j_gene: TRBJ1-4
CDR3aa: CASSLVGERGEKLFF
CDR3nt: TGTGCCAGCAGCTTGGTCGGGGAGCGAGGTGAAAAACTGTTTTTT

len: 15
d_gene: -
abundance: -
v_gene: TRBV19
j_gene: TRBJ1-5
CDR3aa: CASSALGAANQPQHF
CDR3nt: TGTGCCAGTAGTGCCCTCGGGGCAGCTAATCAGCCCCAGCATTTT

len: 15
d_gene: TRBD2
abundance: many
v_gene: TRBV6-4
j_gene: TRBJ2-1
CDR3aa: CASTPTSGSQGEQFF
CDR3nt: TGTGCCAGCACCCCGACTAGCGGATCCCAGGGGGAGCAGTTCTTC

len: 17
d_gene: -
abundance: many
v_gene: TRBV18
j_gene: TRBJ2-7
CDR3aa: CASSPPRGTGLTYEQYF
CDR3nt: TGTGCCAGCTCACCACCGCGGGGGACAGGCCTAACCTACGAGCAGTACTTC

len: 13
d_gene: -
abundance: -
v_gene: TRBV6-1
j_gene: TRBJ2-7
CDR3aa: CASTGGFPYEQYF
CDR3nt: TGTGCCAGCACAGGGGGGTTCCCCTACGAGCAGTACTTC

len: 12
d_gene: TRBD1
abundance: many
v_gene: TRBV12-3/TRBV12-4
j_gene: TRBJ2-7
CDR3aa: CASSWDSYEQYF
CDR3nt: TGTGCCAGCAGTTGGGACAGTTACGAGCAGTACTTC

len: 16
d_gene: -
abundance: few
v_gene: TRBV28
j_gene: TRBJ2-4
CDR3aa: CASSLKGGGQSYIQYF
CDR3nt: TGTGCCAGCAGCCTCAAGGGGGGGGGGCAATCCTACATTCAGTACTTC

len: 13
d_gene: TRBD2
abundance: -
v_gene: TRBV20-1
j_gene: TRBJ2-1
CDR3aa: CSARNRLANEQFF
CDR3nt: TGCAGTGCTAGGAACCGACTAGCAAATGAGCAGTTCTTC

len: 18
d_gene: TRBD1
abundance: many
v_gene: TRBV5-1
j_gene: TRBJ2-7
CDR3aa: CASSLEAIRGTGSYEQYF
CDR3nt: TGCGCCAGCAGCTTGGAGGCGATTAGAGGGACAGGGTCCTACGAGCAGTACTTC

len: 15
d_gene: -
abundance: many
v_gene: TRBV18
j_gene: TRBJ1-5
CDR3aa: CASSPRDKIDQPQHF
CDR3nt: TGTGCCAGCTCACCTCGGGACAAAATAGATCAGCCCCAGCATTTT

len: 15
d_gene: TRBD2
abundance: many
v_gene: TRBV14
j_gene: TRBJ2-3
CDR3aa: CASSQLADTTDTQYF
CDR3nt: TGTGCCAGCAGCCAACTAGCGGACACCACAGATACGCAGTATTTT

len: 15
d_gene: -
abundance: few
v_gene: TRBV19
j_gene: TRBJ2-1
CDR3aa: CASSPLGGLAAEQFF
CDR3nt: TGTGCCAGTAGTCCCCTCGGTGGGTTGGCCGCGGAGCAGTTCTTC

len: 13
d_gene: -
abundance: few
v_gene: TRBV6-6
j_gene: TRBJ1-1
CDR3aa: CASSPQGTTEAFF
CDR3nt: TGTGCCAGCAGCCCACAGGGAACCACTGAAGCTTTCTTT

len: 16
d_gene: TRBD1
abundance: many
v_gene: TRBV20-1
j_gene: TRBJ2-1
CDR3aa: CSARVVRQGFYNEQFF
CDR3nt: TGCAGTGCTAGAGTGGTAAGACAGGGGTTCTACAATGAGCAGTTCTTC

len: 12
d_gene: -
abundance: many
v_gene: TRBV29-1
j_gene: TRBJ1-2
CDR3aa: CSVEHGSGGYTF
CDR3nt: TGCAGCGTTGAACATGGCTCGGGTGGCTACACCTTC

len: 15
d_gene: -
abundance: few
v_gene: TRBV12-3/TRBV12-4
j_gene: TRBJ2-2
CDR3aa: CASSFIEGNTGELFF
CDR3nt: TGTGCCAGCAGTTTTATCGAGGGGAACACCGGGGAGCTGTTTTTT

len: 14
d_gene: -
abundance: few
v_gene: TRBV11-2
j_gene: TRBJ2-2
CDR3aa: CASSLIPIAGELFF
CDR3nt: TGTGCCAGCAGCCTCATCCCAATCGCCGGGGAGCTGTTTTTT

len: 13
d_gene: -
abundance: many
v_gene: TRBV7-2
j_gene: TRBJ2-1
CDR3aa: CASSRSLDSEQFF
CDR3nt: TGTGCCAGCAGCCGATCACTAGATTCTGAGCAGTTCTTC

len: 12
d_gene: -
abundance: many
v_gene: TRBV7-9
j_gene: TRBJ1-2
CDR3aa: CASSLGGEGYTF
CDR3nt: TGTGCCAGCAGCTTAGGAGGGGAGGGCTACACCTTC

len: 15
d_gene: TRBD1
abundance: few
v_gene: TRBV7-2
j_gene: TRBJ2-7
CDR3aa: CASSLGDRDPYEQYF
CDR3nt: TGTGCCAGCAGCTTAGGGGACAGGGATCCCTACGAGCAGTACTTC

len: 16
d_gene: -
abundance: many
v_gene: TRBV4-3
j_gene: TRBJ1-1
CDR3aa: CASSQILGGRGTEAFF
CDR3nt: TGCGCCAGCAGCCAGATCCTGGGGGGGCGAGGGACTGAAGCTTTCTTT

len: 14
d_gene: -
abundance: many
v_gene: TRBV12-3/TRBV12-4
j_gene: TRBJ1-5
CDR3aa: CASSFKSGNQPQHF
CDR3nt: TGTGCCAGCAGTTTTAAATCGGGGAATCAGCCCCAGCATTTT

len: 15
d_gene: -
abundance: many
v_gene: TRBV28
j_gene: TRBJ2-3
CDR3aa: CASSPRLKGPDTQYF
CDR3nt: TGTGCCAGCAGTCCGAGGCTAAAGGGACCAGATACGCAGTATTTT

len: 14
d_gene: TRBD1
abundance: -
v_gene: TRBV5-1
j_gene: TRBJ1-2
CDR3aa: CASRPGGVSSGYTF
CDR3nt: TGCGCCAGCAGGCCAGGGGGCGTTTCGAGTGGCTACACCTTC

len: 14
d_gene: -
abundance: many
v_gene: TRBV2
j_gene: TRBJ2-2
CDR3aa: CASNWRTNTGELFF
CDR3nt: TGTGCCAGCAACTGGCGGACGAACACCGGGGAGCTGTTTTTT

len: 13
d_gene: -
abundance: -
v_gene: TRBV12-3/TRBV12-4
j_gene: TRBJ2-1
CDR3aa: CASSLWDSNEQFF
CDR3nt: TGTGCCAGCAGTTTGTGGGACTCCAATGAGCAGTTCTTC

len: 15
d_gene: -
abundance: -
v_gene: TRBV7-9
j_gene: TRBJ1-5
CDR3aa: CASSQTTGINQPQHF
CDR3nt: TGTGCCAGCAGCCAAACCACAGGGATCAATCAGCCCCAGCATTTT